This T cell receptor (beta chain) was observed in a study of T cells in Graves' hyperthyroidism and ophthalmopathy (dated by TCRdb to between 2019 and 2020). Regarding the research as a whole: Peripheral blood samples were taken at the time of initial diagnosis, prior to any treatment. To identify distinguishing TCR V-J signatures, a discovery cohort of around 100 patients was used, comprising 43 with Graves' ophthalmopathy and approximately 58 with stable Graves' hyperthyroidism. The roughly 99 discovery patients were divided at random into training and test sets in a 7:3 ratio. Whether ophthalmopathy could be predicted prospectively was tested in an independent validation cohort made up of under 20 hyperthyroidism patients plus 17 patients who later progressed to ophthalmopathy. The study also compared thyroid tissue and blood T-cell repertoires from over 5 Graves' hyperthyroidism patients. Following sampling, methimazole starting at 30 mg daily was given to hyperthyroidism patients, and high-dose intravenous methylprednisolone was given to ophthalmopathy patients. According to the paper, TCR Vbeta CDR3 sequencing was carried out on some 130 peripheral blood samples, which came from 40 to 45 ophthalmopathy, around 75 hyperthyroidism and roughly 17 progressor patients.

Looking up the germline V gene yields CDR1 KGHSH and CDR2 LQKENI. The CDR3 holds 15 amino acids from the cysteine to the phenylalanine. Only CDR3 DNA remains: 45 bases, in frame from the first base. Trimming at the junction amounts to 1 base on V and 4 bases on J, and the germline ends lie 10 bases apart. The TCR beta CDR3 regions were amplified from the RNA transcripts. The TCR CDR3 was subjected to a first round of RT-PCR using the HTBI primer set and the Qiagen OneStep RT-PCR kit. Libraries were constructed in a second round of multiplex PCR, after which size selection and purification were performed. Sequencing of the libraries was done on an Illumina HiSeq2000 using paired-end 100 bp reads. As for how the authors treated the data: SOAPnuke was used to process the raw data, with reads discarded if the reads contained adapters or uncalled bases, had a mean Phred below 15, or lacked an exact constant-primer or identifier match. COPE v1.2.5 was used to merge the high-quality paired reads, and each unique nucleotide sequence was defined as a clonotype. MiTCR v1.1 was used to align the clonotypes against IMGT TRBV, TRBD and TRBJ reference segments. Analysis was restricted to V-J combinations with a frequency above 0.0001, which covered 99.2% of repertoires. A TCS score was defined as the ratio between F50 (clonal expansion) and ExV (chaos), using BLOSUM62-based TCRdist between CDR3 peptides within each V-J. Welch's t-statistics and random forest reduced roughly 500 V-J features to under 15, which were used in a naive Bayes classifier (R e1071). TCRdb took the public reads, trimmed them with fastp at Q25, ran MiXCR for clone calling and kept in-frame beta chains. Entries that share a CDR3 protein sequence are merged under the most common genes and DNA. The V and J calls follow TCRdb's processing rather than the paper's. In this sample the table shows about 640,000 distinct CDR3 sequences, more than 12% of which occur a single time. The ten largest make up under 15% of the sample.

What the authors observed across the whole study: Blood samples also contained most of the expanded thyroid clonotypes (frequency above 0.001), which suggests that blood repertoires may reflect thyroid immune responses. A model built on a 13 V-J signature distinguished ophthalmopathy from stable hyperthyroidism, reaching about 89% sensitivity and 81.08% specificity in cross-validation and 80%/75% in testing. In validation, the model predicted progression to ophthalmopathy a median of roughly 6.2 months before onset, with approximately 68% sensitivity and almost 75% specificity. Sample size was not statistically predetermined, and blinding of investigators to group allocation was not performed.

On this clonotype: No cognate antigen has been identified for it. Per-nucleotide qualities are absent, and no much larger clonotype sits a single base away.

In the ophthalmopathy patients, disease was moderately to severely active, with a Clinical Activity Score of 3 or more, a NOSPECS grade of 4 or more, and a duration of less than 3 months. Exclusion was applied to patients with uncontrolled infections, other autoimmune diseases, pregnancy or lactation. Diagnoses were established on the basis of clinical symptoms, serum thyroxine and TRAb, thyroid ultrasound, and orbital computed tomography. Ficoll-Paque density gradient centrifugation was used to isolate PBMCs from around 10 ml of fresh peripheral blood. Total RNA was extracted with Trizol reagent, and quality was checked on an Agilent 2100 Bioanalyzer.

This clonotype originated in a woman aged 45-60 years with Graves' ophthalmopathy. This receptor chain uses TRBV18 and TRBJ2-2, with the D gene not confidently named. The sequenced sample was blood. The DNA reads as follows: TGTGCCAGCTCACCACGAGTAGGGATCACCGGGGAGCTGTTTTTT. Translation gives CASSPRVGITGELFF.